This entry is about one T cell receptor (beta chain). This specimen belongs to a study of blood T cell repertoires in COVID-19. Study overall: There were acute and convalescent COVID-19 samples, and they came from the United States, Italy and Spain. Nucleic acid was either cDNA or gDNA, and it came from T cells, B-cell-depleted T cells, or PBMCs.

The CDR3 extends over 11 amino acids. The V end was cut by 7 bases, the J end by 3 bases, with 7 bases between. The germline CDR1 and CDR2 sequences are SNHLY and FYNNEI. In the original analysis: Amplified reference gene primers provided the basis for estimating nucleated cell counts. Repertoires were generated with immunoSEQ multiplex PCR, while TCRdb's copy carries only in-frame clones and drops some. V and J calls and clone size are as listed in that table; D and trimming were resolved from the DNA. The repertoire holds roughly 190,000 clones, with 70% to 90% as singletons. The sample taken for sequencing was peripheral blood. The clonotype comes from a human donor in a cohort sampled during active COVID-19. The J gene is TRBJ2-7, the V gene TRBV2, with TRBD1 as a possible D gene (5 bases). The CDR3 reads CASTQGYEQYF. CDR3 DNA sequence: TGTGCCAGCACGCAGGGCTACGAGCAGTACTTC.